This record covers a single T cell receptor beta chain. No antigen is known for it. The sample is drawn from a study of metastatic and nonmetastatic thyroid tumors. Background on the study: Malignant thyroid and benign thyroid patients provided blood and tumor or nodule tissue whose repertoires were compared.

General study results and limits: Versus benign nodules, malignant thyroid tumors reportedly had significantly higher TCR beta diversity, in blood and tumor.

The V end lost 4 bases, the J end lost 3 bases, and 13 bases lay between the germline ends. This CDR3 contains 15 residues. The germline CDR1 and CDR2 sequences are SGHTA and FQGNSA. Not a single patient had been given any form of treatment at any point before undergoing thyroid surgery. TCRdb reprocessed the PCR reads using MiXCR. The sample yields 25,000 to 30,000 clones, roughly a quarter seen once. The receptor comes from a female donor with papillary thyroid cancer or a benign thyroid nodule (not recorded which). Some clones in this sample may be carry-over from other donors' samples. The sample taken for sequencing was blood. The V gene is TRBV7-2, the J gene TRBJ1-5; D ambiguous. The CDR3 is CASSSGSSINQPQHF. CDR3 DNA: TGTGCCAGCAGCTCGGGCTCCAGTATCAATCAGCCCCAGCATTTT. Full variable domain (rest looked up from reference TRBV7-2 and TRBJ1-5): GAGVSQSPSNKVTEKGKDVELRCDPISGHTALYWYRQSLGQGLEFLIYFQGNSAPDKSGLPSDRFSAERTGGSVSTLTIQRTQQEDSAVYLCASSSGSSINQPQHFGDGTRLSIL.